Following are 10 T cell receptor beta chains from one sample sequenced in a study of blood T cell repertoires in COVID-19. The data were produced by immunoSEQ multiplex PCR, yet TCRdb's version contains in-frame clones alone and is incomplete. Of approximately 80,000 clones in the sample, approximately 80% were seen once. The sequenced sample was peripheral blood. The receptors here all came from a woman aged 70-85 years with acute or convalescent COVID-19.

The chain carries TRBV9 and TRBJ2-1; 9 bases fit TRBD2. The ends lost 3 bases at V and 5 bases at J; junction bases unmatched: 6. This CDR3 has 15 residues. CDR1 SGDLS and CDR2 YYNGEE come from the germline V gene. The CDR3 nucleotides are TGTGCCAGCAGCGGGCCAGCGGGGGGAAACAATGAGCAGTTCTTC. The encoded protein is CASSGPAGGNNEQFF.

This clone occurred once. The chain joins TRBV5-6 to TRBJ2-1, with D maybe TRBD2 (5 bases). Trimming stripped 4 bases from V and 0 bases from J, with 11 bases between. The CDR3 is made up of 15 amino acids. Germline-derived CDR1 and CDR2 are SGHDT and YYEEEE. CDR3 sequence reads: CASSPEGSSYNEQFF. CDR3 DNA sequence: TGTGCCAGCAGCCCGGAAGGGAGCTCCTACAATGAGCAGTTCTTC.

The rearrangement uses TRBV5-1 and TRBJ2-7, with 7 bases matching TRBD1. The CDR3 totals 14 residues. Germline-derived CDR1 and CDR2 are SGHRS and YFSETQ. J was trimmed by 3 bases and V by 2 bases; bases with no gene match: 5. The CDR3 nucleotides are TGCGCCAGCAGCTTTACGGGACAGAGCTACGAGCAGTACTTC. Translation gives CASSFTGQSYEQYF.

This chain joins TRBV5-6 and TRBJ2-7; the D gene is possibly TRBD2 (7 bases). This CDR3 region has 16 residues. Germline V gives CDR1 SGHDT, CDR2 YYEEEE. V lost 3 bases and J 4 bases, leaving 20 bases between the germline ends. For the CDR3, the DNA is TGTGCCAGCAGCTCCTGGGGAGGGGGGGCTATATACGAGCAGTACTTC. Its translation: CASSSWGGGAIYEQYF.

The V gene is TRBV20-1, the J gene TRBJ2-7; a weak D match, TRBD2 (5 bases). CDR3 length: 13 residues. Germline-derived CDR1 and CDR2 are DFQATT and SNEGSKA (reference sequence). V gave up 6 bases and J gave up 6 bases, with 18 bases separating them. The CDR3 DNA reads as TGCAGTGCCAGTTCGGCGGGTCCCCTCGAGCAGTACTTC. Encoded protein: CSASSAGPLEQYF.

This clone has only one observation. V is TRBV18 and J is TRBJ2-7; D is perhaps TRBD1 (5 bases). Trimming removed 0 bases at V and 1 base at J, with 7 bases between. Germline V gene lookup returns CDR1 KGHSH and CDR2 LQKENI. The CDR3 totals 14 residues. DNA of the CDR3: TGTGCCAGCTCACCACCGGCAGGGTCCTACGAGCAGTACTTC. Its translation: CASSPPAGSYEQYF. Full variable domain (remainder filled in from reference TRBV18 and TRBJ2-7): NAGVMQNPRHLVRRRGQEARLRCSPMKGHSHVYWYRQLPEEGLKFMVYLQKENIIDESGMPKERFSAEFPKEGPSILRIQQVVRGDSAAYFCASSPPAGSYEQYFGPGTRLTVT.

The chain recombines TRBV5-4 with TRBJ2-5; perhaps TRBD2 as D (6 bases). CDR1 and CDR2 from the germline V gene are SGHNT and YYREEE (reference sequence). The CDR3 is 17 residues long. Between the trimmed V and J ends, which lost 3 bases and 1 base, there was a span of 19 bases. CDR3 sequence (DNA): TGTGCCAGCAGCTACCGGGACTTCAGGTTCAGCCAAGAGACCCAGTACTTC. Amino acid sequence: CASSYRDFRFSQETQYF.

Written as DNA, the CDR3 is TGTGCCAGCAGCCAATCATCAGGGTCGGGACTTCCCCTCCACTTT. Residues: CASSQSSGSGLPLHF. The chain employs TRBV16 and TRBJ1-6, with D maybe TRBD1 (5 bases). V was pared by 0 bases and J by 13 bases, with 16 bases between. CDR1 and CDR2 (germline): KGHSY, FQNENV. The CDR3 is made up of 15 amino acids.

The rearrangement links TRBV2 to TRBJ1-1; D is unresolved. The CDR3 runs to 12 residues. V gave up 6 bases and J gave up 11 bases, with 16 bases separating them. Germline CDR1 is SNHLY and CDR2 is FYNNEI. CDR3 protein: CASRPVGATAFF. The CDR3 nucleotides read TGTGCCAGCAGACCCGTGGGAGCTACGGCTTTCTTT.

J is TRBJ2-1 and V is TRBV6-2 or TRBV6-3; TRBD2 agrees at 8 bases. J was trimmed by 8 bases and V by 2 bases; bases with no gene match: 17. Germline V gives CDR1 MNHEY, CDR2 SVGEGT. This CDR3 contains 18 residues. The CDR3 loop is CASSYLYTSGAWNDEQFF. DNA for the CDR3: TGTGCCAGCAGTTACCTTTATACTAGCGGAGCTTGGAATGATGAGCAGTTCTTC.